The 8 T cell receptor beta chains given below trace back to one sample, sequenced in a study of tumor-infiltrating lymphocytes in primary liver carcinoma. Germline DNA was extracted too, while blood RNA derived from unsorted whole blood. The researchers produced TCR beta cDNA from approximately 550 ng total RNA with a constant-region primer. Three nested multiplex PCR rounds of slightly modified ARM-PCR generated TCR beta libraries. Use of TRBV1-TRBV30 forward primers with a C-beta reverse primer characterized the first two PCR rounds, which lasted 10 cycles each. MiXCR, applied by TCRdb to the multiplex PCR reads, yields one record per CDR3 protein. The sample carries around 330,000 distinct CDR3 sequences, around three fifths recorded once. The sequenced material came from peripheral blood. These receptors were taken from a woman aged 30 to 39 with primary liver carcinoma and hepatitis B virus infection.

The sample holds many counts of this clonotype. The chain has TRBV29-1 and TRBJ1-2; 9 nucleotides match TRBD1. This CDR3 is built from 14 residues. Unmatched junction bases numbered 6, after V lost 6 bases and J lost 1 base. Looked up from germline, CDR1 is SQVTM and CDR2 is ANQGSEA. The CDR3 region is CSVWGTGLNYGYTF. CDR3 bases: TGCAGCGTGTGGGGGACAGGGCTTAACTATGGCTACACCTTC.

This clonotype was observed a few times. The chain's CDR3 is CAISDIGSSYNEQFF. As DNA, the CDR3 is TGTGCCATCAGTGATATTGGCAGCTCCTACAATGAGCAGTTCTTC. V usage is TRBV10-3 and J usage is TRBJ2-1; unclear D gene. The CDR3 consists of 15 residues. The V end was cut by 3 bases, the J end by 0 bases, with 9 bases between. Per germline, CDR1 ENHRY and CDR2 SYGVKD.

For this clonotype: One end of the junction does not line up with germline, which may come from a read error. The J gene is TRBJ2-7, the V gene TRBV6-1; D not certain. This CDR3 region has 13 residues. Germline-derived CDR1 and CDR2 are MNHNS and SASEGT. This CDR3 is CGSSEPPLWRQYF. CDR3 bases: TGTGGCAGCAGTGAACCTCCCCTATGGCGGCAGTATTTC.

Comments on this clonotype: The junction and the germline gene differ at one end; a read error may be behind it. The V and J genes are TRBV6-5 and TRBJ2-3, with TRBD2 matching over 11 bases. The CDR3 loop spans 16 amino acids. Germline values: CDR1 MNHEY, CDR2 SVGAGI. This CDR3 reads CASSRVAGGPGDTQCF. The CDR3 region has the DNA TGTGCCAGCAGCCGAGTAGCGGGAGGGCCCGGAGATACGCAGTGTTTT.

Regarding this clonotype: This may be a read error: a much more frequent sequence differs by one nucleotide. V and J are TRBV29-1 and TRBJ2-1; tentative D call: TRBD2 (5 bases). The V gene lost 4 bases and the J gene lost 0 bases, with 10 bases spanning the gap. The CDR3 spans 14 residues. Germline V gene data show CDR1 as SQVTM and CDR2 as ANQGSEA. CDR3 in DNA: TGCAGCGTTGGCTGGAGGTTCTCCTACAATGAGCAGTTCTTC. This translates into CSVGWRFSYNEQFF.

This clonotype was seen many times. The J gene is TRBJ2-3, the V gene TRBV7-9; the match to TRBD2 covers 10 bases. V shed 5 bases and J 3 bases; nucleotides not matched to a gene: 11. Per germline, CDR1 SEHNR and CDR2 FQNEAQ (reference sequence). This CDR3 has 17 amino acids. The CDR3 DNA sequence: TGTGCCAGCAGCCCTGGGGCTAGCGGGAGTAGGACAGATACGCAGTATTTT. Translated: CASSPGASGSRTDTQYF.

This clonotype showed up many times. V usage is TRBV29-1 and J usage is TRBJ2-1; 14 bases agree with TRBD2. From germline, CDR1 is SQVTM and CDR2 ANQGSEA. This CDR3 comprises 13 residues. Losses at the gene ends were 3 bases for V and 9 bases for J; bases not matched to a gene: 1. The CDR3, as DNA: TGCAGCGTTGAGACTAGCGGGAGGGGTGAGCAGTTCTTC. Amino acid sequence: CSVETSGRGEQFF.

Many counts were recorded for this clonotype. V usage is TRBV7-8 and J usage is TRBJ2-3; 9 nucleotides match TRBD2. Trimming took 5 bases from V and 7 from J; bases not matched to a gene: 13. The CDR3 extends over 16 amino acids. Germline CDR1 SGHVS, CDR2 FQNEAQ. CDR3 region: CASSPTLLAGGYTQYF. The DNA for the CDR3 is TGTGCCAGCAGCCCAACCTTACTAGCGGGTGGTTATACGCAGTATTTT.